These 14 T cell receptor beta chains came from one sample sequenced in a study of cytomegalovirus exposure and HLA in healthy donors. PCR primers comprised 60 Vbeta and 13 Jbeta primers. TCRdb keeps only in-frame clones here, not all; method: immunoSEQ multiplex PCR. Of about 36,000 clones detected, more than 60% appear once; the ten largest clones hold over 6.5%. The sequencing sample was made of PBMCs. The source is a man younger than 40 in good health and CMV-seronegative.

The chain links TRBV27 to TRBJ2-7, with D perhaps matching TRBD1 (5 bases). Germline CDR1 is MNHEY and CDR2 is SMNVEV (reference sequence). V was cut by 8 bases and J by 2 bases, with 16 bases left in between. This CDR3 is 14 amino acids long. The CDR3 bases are TGTGCCAGCCAATTCCAGGGCGGCGCCTACGAGCAGTACTTC. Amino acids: CASQFQGGAYEQYF.

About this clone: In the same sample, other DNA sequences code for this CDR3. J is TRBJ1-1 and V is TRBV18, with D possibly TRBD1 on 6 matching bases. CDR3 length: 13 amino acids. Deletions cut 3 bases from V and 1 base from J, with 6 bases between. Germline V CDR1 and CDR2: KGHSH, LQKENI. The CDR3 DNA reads TGTGCCAGCTCACCGACAGGGAACACTGAAGCTTTCTTT. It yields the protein CASSPTGNTEAFF. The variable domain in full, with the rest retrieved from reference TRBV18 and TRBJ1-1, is NAGVMQNPRHLVRRRGQEARLRCSPMKGHSHVYWYRQLPEEGLKFMVYLQKENIIDESGMPKERFSAEFPKEGPSILRIQQVVRGDSAAYFCASSPTGNTEAFFGQGTRLTVV.

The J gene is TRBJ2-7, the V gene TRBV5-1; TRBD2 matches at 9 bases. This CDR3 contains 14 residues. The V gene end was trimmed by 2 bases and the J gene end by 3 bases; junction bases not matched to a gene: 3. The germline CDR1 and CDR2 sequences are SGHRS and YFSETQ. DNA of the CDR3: TGCGCCAGCAGCTTAACTAGCGGGCACTACGAGCAGTACTTC. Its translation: CASSLTSGHYEQYF. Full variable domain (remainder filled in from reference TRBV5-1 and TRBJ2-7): KAGVTQTPRYLIKTRGQQVTLSCSPISGHRSVSWYQQTPGQGLQFLFEYFSETQRNKGNFPGRFSGRQFSNSRSEMNVSTLELGDSALYLCASSLTSGHYEQYFGPGTRLTVT.

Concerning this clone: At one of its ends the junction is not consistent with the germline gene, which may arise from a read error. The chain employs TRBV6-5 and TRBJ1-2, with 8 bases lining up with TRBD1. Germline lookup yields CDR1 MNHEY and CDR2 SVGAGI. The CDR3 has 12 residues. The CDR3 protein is CASRGQGAGRFF. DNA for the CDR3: TGTGCCAGCAGAGGGCAGGGGGCCGGGAGGTTCTTC.

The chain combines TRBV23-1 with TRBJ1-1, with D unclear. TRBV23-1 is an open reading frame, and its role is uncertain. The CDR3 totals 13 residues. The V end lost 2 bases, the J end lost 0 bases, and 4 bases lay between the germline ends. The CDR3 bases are TGCGCCAGCAGTCAAGGCCTGAACACTGAAGCTTTCTTT. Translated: CASSQGLNTEAFF.

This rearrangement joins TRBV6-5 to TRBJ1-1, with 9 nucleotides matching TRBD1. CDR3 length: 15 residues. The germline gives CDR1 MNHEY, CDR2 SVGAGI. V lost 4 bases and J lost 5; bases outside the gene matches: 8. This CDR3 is CASSSNRGRRTEAFF. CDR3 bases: TGTGCCAGCAGTTCCAACAGGGGGCGGCGGACTGAAGCTTTCTTT.

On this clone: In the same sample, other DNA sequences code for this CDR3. The CDR3 loop is CASSYSTSYNEQFF. CDR3 in DNA: TGTGCCAGCAGTTACTCAACTAGTTACAATGAGCAGTTCTTC. The V and J genes are TRBV6-5 and TRBJ2-1; possible D gene TRBD2, 5 bases. From germline, CDR1 is MNHEY and CDR2 SVGAGI. The CDR3 sequence is 14 residues long. With 0 bases removed from V and 4 bases from J, the gap between germline ends came to 7 bases.

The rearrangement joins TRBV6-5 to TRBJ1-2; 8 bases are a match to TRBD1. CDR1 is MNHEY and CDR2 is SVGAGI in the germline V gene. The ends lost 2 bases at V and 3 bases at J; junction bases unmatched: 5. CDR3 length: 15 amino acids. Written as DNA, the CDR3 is TGTGCCAGCAGTTACCGGACAGGGTACGACTATGGCTACACCTTC. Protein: CASSYRTGYDYGYTF.

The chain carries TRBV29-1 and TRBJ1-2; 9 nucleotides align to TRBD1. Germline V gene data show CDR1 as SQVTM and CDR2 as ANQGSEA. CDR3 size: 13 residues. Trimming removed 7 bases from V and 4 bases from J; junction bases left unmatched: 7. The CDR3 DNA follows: TGCAGCGCCGGCCGGGACAGGGCCTATGGCTACACCTTC. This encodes CSAGRDRAYGYTF.

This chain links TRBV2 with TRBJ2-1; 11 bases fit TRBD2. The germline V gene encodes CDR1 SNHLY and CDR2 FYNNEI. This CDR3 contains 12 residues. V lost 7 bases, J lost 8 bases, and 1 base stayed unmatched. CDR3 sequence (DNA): TGTGCCAGCACACTAGCGGGAGATGAGCAGTTCTTC. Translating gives CASTLAGDEQFF.

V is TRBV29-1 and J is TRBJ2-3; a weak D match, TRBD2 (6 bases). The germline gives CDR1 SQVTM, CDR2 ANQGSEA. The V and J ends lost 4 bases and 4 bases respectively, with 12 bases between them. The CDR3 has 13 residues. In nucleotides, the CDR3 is TGCAGCGTTGTTGTGACGGGAGCAGATACGCAGTATTTT. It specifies CSVVVTGADTQYF.

CDR3 bases: TGTGCCAGTAGATTAACAAGGGTAGGGGCCGCCACTGAAGCTTTCTTT. Translation: CASRLTRVGAATEAFF. The chain is built from TRBV19 and TRBJ1-1, with D maybe TRBD1 (5 bases). The CDR3 covers 16 residues. Trimming took 6 bases from V and 4 from J, leaving 21 bases between them. The germline CDR1 and CDR2 sequences are LNHDA and SQIVND (reference sequence).

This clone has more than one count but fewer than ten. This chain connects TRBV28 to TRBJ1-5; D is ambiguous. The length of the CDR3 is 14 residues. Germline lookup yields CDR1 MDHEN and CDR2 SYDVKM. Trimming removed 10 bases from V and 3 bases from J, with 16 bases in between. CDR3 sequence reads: CAIKHNNANQPQHF. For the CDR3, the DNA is TGTGCCATCAAACACAACAACGCCAATCAGCCCCAGCATTTT.

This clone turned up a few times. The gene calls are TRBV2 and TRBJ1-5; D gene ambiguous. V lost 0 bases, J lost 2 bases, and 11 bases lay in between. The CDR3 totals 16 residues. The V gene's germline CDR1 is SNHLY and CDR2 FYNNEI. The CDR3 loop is CASSEASGIGNQPQHF. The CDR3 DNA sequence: TGTGCCAGCAGTGAAGCGTCGGGGATAGGCAATCAGCCCCAGCATTTT.